This T cell receptor beta chain appears in the sequencing data of a study of identical twins. One entry per CDR3 protein results from TCRdb running MiXCR on the 5' RACE reads. The repertoire has 210,000 or so distinct CDR3 sequences, around 6.9% of them found once; the top ten carry about 1.9%. This clonotype was counted a few times. The data also belong to a second study, concerning yellow fever vaccine responses in identical twins.

Sequencing used memory (CD45RO+) T cells sorted from blood. The source is a woman aged 18-30 years in good health.

This chain's CDR3 is CASSPGGESSDTQYF. The CDR3 nucleotides are TGTGCCAGCAGCCCGGGGGGGGAGTCGTCGGATACGCAGTATTTT. The chain has TRBV7-3 and TRBJ2-3; 8 bases line up with TRBD2. CDR1 and CDR2 from the germline V gene are SGHTA and FQGTGA. This CDR3 has 15 amino acids. With V trimmed by 5 bases and J by 6 bases, 10 bases remained unmatched.